This is a list of T cell receptor beta chains from one sample in a study of tumor T cells in aggressive B-cell lymphoma. Some clones are missing from TCRdb's copy, which holds only in-frame ones; the method was immunoSEQ multiplex PCR. Seen here are more than 7,000 clones, 85% observed once, and the top ten hold under 4%. What was sequenced was tumor tissue. The origin of the receptors is an adult with diffuse large B cell lymphoma. The conserved cysteine and the conserved F or W are not part of the CDR3 here.

TRBV10-3	TRBJ2-3	AVSETSGDPTDTQY
TRBV7-3	TRBJ2-2	ASSLNPPWQGNTGELF
TRBV29-1	TRBJ1-1	SVDTGNTEAF
TRBV2	TRBJ1-4	ASSLDPGQGKKLF
TRBV5-4	TRBJ1-4	ASSSQSSNEKLF
TRBV11-2	TRBJ2-4	ASSLWLRGGVTKNIQY
TRBV7-2	TRBJ2-3	ASSLAFGRGGTDTQY
TRBV7-9	TRBJ1-3	ASSLASSGNTIY
TRBV6-5	TRBJ2-7	ASKHRVGPEYEQY
TRBV4-1	TRBJ1-1	ASSRTGLSGAEAF
TRBV5-1	TRBJ2-1	ASSVLAGGPHEQF
TRBV28	TRBJ1-1	ASSANPGGRAEAF
TRBV29-1	TRBJ1-1	SVDVQGYTEAF
TRBV7-3	TRBJ1-3	ASSPDSTGNTIY
TRBV28	TRBJ1-6	ASSFDGQGPLH
TRBV28	TRBJ1-4	ASSRVNPGGEKLF
TRBV10-3	TRBJ1-5	AISEVFGGNQPQH
TRBV7-8	TRBJ1-3	ASSLGSRQGTNTIY
TRBV6-1	TRBJ1-5	ASRGQIYSNQPQH
TRBV6-6	TRBJ2-1	ASRPPTGGFYNEQF
TRBV5-6	TRBJ1-5	ASSFGGLEPQH
TRBV11-3	TRBJ1-1	ASGKTGTGGTEAF
TRBV4-1	TRBJ1-1	ASSQDLRGRWAF
TRBV5-1	TRBJ1-1	ASSLSSGNTEAF
TRBV5-1	TRBJ1-3	ASSLGHPASGNTIY
TRBV5-1	TRBJ2-1	ASSLGLAGASYNEQF
TRBV5-1	NA	ASSQLGQGSHEQY
TRBV29-1	TRBJ2-2	TVALDTGELF
TRBV30	TRBJ2-5	ASEGQGRETQY
TRBV6-6	TRBJ2-5	ASSAGGGRETQY
TRBV7-9	TRBJ1-2	ASSLNFYGYT
TRBV23-1	TRBJ1-5	ASSHWRSNQPQH
TRBV4-1	TRBJ1-2	ASSQGARTGYGYT
TRBV28	TRBJ2-4	ASSLGGAANIQY
TRBV7-2	TRBJ1-6	ASSPEPGLYNSPLH
TRBV4-3	TRBJ1-6	ASSQEFGRENSPLH
TRBV19	TRBJ1-1	ASSKNRVGTEAF
TRBV2	TRBJ2-7	ASSEAGDPYEQY
TRBV7-9	TRBJ2-7	ASSRQGGEQY
TRBV4-1	TRBJ2-1	ASGWGGYNEQF
TRBV29-1	TRBJ1-2	SVGARGRRSGYT
TRBV29-1	TRBJ2-7	SVVAASGGYEQY
TRBV18	TRBJ1-1	ASSLSGDFKFEAF
TRBV2	TRBJ2-5	ASSGVAGGLETQY
TRBV18	TRBJ1-2	ASSPPTSTVGVYYGYT
TRBV5-1	TRBJ2-1	ASSSLQGTEQF
TRBV6-5	TRBJ2-2	ASSYWQTNTGELF
TRBV5-4	TRBJ2-1	ASSSAGQGNYNEQF
TRBV30	TRBJ2-7	AWTNLGLASEQY
TRBV5-6	TRBJ1-6	ASSPGRGQGVNSPLH
TRBV15	TRBJ2-7	ATSRALRPGGSEQY
TRBV28	TRBJ1-4	ASSPGQGRFHEKLF
TRBV19	TRBJ1-2	ASSGQNYGYT
TRBV28	TRBJ2-7	ASSRPAVGSYEQY
TRBV5-1	TRBJ1-4	ASSRNGINEKLF
TRBV28	TRBJ2-7	ASSLLRAPYEQY
TRBV6-6	TRBJ1-1	ASSSSGTQKVS
TRBV5-6	TRBJ1-6	ASSRPSYSPLH
TRBV5-4	TRBJ2-5	ASSARWGVETQY
TRBV6-5	TRBJ1-1	ASSYPGGAEAF